These 15 T cell receptor beta chains came from one sample sequenced in a study of blood T cell repertoires in COVID-19. Libraries were prepared by immunoSEQ multiplex PCR; TCRdb keeps only in-frame clonotypes and omits some of them. The sample holds roughly 150,000 clones; 70% to 90% are singletons and the top ten take about 8.1%. The source material was peripheral blood. The receptor source for this set is a woman older than 75 with COVID-19, enrolled during active disease.

This chain links TRBV9 with TRBJ1-2; TRBD1 matches at 7 bases. Per the germline V gene, CDR1 is SGDLS and CDR2 is YYNGEE. With V trimmed by 0 bases and J by 4 bases, 0 bases remained unmatched. This CDR3 is built from 13 residues. The CDR3 protein is CASSVGQGYGYTF. For the CDR3, the DNA is TGTGCCAGCAGCGTAGGACAGGGCTATGGCTACACCTTC. The full variable domain, its missing parts supplied by reference TRBV9 and TRBJ1-2, is DSGVTQTPKHLITATGQRVTLRCSPRSGDLSVYWYQQSLDQGLQFLIQYYNGEERAKGNILERFSAQQFPDLHSELNLSSLELGDSALYFCASSVGQGYGYTFGSGTRLTVV.

The J gene is TRBJ1-1, the V gene TRBV3-1 (or the pseudogene TRBV3-2); 9 bases agree with TRBD1. Germline CDR1 is LGHDT and CDR2 is YNNKEL (reference sequence). CDR3 size: 14 residues. Trimming took 10 bases from V and 0 from J; bases not matched to a gene: 6. The CDR3 here is CATRTGEVNTEAFF. In DNA, the CDR3 is TGTGCCACCCGGACAGGGGAGGTGAACACTGAAGCTTTCTTT.

The V call is TRBV5-1, the J call TRBJ2-3; TRBD2 matches 12 bases. The ends lost 4 bases at V and 5 bases at J; junction bases unmatched: 5. The CDR3 length is 15 residues. The V gene's germline CDR1 is SGHRS and CDR2 YFSETQ. CDR3 DNA sequence: TGCGCCAGCAGCAAGACTAGCGGGGGTATAGATACGCAGTATTTT. This translates into CASSKTSGGIDTQYF. The whole variable domain, remainder taken from reference TRBV5-1 and TRBJ2-3, is KAGVTQTPRYLIKTRGQQVTLSCSPISGHRSVSWYQQTPGQGLQFLFEYFSETQRNKGNFPGRFSGRQFSNSRSEMNVSTLELGDSALYLCASSKTSGGIDTQYFGPGTRLTVL.

V and J are TRBV11-1 and TRBJ2-5; tentatively, D is TRBD2 (7 bases). The germline V gene has CDR1 SGHAT and CDR2 FQDESV (reference sequence). The ends were cut back, 6 bases at V and 4 bases at J, with 18 bases in the middle. The CDR3 loop spans 15 amino acids. The DNA of the CDR3 is TGTGCCAGCAGACCCGGGGGCGGGGGAAGAGAGACCCAGTACTTC. As protein: CASRPGGGGRETQYF.

The DNA for the CDR3 is TGTGCCAGCACCCCCGGGACATTATCCTACGAGCAGTACTTC. This encodes CASTPGTLSYEQYF. The chain employs TRBV3-1 (or the pseudogene TRBV3-2) and TRBJ2-7, with a weak D call TRBD1 (6 bases). Germline V gives CDR1 LGHDT, CDR2 YNNKEL (reference sequence). Deletions cut 7 bases from V and 1 base from J, with 14 bases between. The CDR3 covers 14 residues.

The J gene is TRBJ2-7, the V gene TRBV4-1; D is undetermined. Trimming took 4 bases from V and 0 from J, leaving 16 bases between them. Germline loops: CDR1 MGHRA, CDR2 YSYEKL. The CDR3 has 16 amino acids. DNA of the CDR3: TGCGCCAGCAGCCCGGTTGGGCGATCGAGCTCCTACGAGCAGTACTTC. Protein product: CASSPVGRSSSYEQYF.

The chain uses TRBV4-2 and TRBJ1-2, with 7 nucleotides matching TRBD1. Per the germline V gene, CDR1 is LGHNA and CDR2 is YNFKEQ. V gave up 0 bases and J gave up 7 bases; unmatched junction bases: 8. This CDR3 has 15 residues. CDR3 amino acids: CASSQDVSTGLGYTF. The CDR3 DNA sequence: TGTGCCAGCAGCCAAGACGTTTCGACAGGGCTTGGCTACACCTTC.

This clone was seen once. The chain is built from TRBV5-1 and TRBJ2-1, with TRBD1 matching 8 bases. CDR3 length: 13 amino acids. Germline-derived CDR1 and CDR2 are SGHRS and YFSETQ. Germline trimming cut 0 bases from V and 9 bases from J; bases unmatched to any gene: 2. CDR3 loop: CASSLGQGIEQFF. CDR3 coding DNA: TGCGCCAGCAGCTTGGGACAGGGGATTGAGCAGTTCTTC. Full variable domain (rest looked up from reference TRBV5-1 and TRBJ2-1): KAGVTQTPRYLIKTRGQQVTLSCSPISGHRSVSWYQQTPGQGLQFLFEYFSETQRNKGNFPGRFSGRQFSNSRSEMNVSTLELGDSALYLCASSLGQGIEQFFGPGTRLTVL.

V gene TRBV6-5 combines with J gene TRBJ1-2; possibly TRBD1 for D (5 bases). The CDR3 is made up of 16 amino acids. The germline V gene has CDR1 MNHEY and CDR2 SVGAGI. Trimming left V 4 bases short and J 2 bases short, with 17 bases between. The CDR3 DNA follows: TGTGCCAGCAGTTCCCGGACATCCCCTGCGAACTATGGCTACACCTTC. Protein sequence: CASSSRTSPANYGYTF.

V usage is TRBV28 and J usage is TRBJ1-2; D remains ambiguous. The CDR3 loop spans 12 amino acids. With 0 bases removed from V and 7 bases from J, the gap between germline ends came to 6 bases. Per germline, CDR1 MDHEN and CDR2 SYDVKM. The CDR3 loop reads CASSLWAVGYTF. The CDR3 DNA is TGTGCCAGCAGTTTATGGGCCGTTGGCTACACCTTC.

There are a few counts of this clone. V is TRBV20-1 and J is TRBJ1-3, with D uncertain. Germline V lookup: CDR1 DFQATT, CDR2 SNEGSKA (reference sequence). V lost 3 bases and J lost 0, with 6 bases in between. The CDR3 extends over 13 amino acids. The CDR3 sequence: CSASEASGNTIYF. CDR3 DNA sequence: TGCAGTGCTAGTGAGGCCTCTGGAAACACCATATATTTT.

V is TRBV25-1 and J is TRBJ1-5; TRBD1 might be the D (5 bases). V lost 1 base and J 2 bases, leaving 12 bases between the germline ends. The CDR3 covers 16 residues. Germline CDR1 is MGHDK and CDR2 is SYGVNS. The CDR3 DNA sequence: TGTGCCAGCAGTGAATCGGGGGTATTAGGCAATCAGCCCCAGCATTTT. Translating gives CASSESGVLGNQPQHF.

This clone was found once. The V gene is TRBV18, the J gene TRBJ1-4; D is unclear. The ends were cut back, 3 bases at V and 2 bases at J, with 7 bases in the middle. Looked up from germline, CDR1 is KGHSH and CDR2 is LQKENI. The CDR3 length is 14 residues. CDR3 region: CASSPGLTNEKLFF. Here the CDR3 DNA reads TGTGCCAGCTCACCTGGGCTGACTAATGAAAAACTGTTTTTT. Together with reference TRBV18 and TRBJ1-4, the CDR3 gives the full variable domain: NAGVMQNPRHLVRRRGQEARLRCSPMKGHSHVYWYRQLPEEGLKFMVYLQKENIIDESGMPKERFSAEFPKEGPSILRIQQVVRGDSAAYFCASSPGLTNEKLFFGSGTQLSVL.

The chain carries TRBV28 and TRBJ2-1, with TRBD2 matching over 11 bases. The CDR3 is 15 residues long. The junction had 4 bases not matched to a gene; V was cut back by 5 bases and J by 4 bases. Germline lookup yields CDR1 MDHEN and CDR2 SYDVKM. The CDR3, as DNA: TGTGCCAGCAGTCTGACTAGCGGGACATACAATGAGCAGTTCTTC. This gives the protein CASSLTSGTYNEQFF.

The J gene is TRBJ2-1, the V gene TRBV24-1; 13 positions match TRBD2. Germline V gives CDR1 KGHDR, CDR2 SFDVKD. CDR3 size: 18 residues. V lost 2 bases and J lost 4; bases outside the gene matches: 7. CDR3 sequence: CATSDSRTSGSWYNEQFF. DNA for the CDR3: TGTGCCACCAGTGATTCCCGGACTAGCGGGAGTTGGTACAATGAGCAGTTCTTC.